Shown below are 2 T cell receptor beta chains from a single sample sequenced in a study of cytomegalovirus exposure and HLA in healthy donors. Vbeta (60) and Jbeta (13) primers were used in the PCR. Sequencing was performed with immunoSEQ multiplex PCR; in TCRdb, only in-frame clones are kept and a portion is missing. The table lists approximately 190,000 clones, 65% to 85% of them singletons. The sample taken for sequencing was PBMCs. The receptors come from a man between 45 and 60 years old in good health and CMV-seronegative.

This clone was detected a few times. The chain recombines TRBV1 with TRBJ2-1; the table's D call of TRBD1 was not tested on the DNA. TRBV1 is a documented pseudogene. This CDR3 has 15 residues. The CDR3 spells CTSSQGPRPHNEQFF. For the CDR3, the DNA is TGCACCAGCAGCCAAGGGCCTCGCCCCCACAATGAGCAGTTCTTC.

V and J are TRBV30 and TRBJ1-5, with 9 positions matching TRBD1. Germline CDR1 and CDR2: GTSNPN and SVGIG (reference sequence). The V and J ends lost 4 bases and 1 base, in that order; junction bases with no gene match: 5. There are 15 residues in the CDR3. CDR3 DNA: TGTGCCTGGAAGACAGGGGGGGACAGCAATCAGCCCCAGCATTTT. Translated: CAWKTGGDSNQPQHF.